This T cell receptor beta chain was sequenced during a study of blood T cell repertoires in COVID-19. Germline-derived CDR1 and CDR2 are SGHRS and YFSETQ. The CDR3 contains 18 residues. Trimming cost V 3 bases and J 2 bases, with 18 bases left between them. This clone was counted only a few times. In the source study's methods: Amplifying reference gene primers gave estimates of nucleated cell counts. The method was immunoSEQ multiplex PCR; TCRdb's version includes in-frame clones alone and lacks a portion of them. Clone size and V and J calls were adopted from that table, with D and trimming inferred from the DNA. The sample includes around 110,000 clones, approximately 80% of them seen just once. A Seattle source enrolled patients during active infection and followed them longitudinally.

The chain carries TRBV5-1 and TRBJ1-6; TRBD1 might be the D (5 bases). The sequence came from an elderly man with COVID-19, enrolled during active disease. Sequencing input: peripheral blood. The CDR3 reads CASSWGGGADPYNSPLHF. The CDR3 nucleotides are TGCGCCAGCAGCTGGGGCGGCGGGGCCGACCCCTATAATTCACCCCTCCACTTT.